These 27 T cell receptor beta chains came from one sample sequenced in a study of T cell repertoires in cytomegalovirus infection (dated by TCRdb to the late 2010s). Sequencer: Illumina HiSeq 1500. TCRdb handled the public reads itself, with Q25 trimming in fastp and clone calling in MiXCR, and kept productive beta chains. Under each unique CDR3 protein, matching rows form one entry showing the most common genes and DNA. A total of 250,000 to 350,000 distinct CDR3 sequences appear in this sample, around 25% of them only once. About 15% of the sample is held by the ten biggest clonotypes. The sequenced material came from PBMCs. These receptors originate from a human donor in good health (CMV status not recorded). Some clones in this sample may be carry-over from other donors' samples.

The rearrangement links TRBV20-1 to TRBJ2-2; D uncertain. Germline CDR1 is DFQATT and CDR2 is SNEGSKA (reference sequence). CDR3 length equals 15 residues. Trimming pared 1 base from V and 0 bases from J, leaving 9 bases between. The CDR3 sequence is CSARVATTNTGELFF. The DNA for the CDR3 is TGCAGTGCTAGAGTAGCTACTACGAACACCGGGGAGCTGTTTTTT.

The rearrangement joins TRBV20-1 to TRBJ1-5; a possible D gene is TRBD1 (5 bases). Germline CDR1 DFQATT, CDR2 SNEGSKA (reference sequence). This CDR3 is built from 14 residues. The V end lost 5 bases, the J end lost 3 bases, and 14 bases lay between the germline ends. CDR3 sequence reads: CSAPRLGDNQPQHF. CDR3 in DNA: TGCAGTGCTCCCCGGCTGGGGGACAATCAGCCCCAGCATTTT.

This clonotype was picked up many times. The chain recombines TRBV7-9 with TRBJ1-4; D uncertain. This CDR3 region has 15 residues. Trimming pared 5 bases from V and 2 bases from J, leaving 12 bases between. From germline, CDR1 is SEHNR and CDR2 FQNEAQ (reference sequence). The CDR3 coding sequence is TGTGCCAGCAGCACAACTAGTTCTACTAATGAAAAACTGTTTTTT. Translation: CASSTTSSTNEKLFF.

This clonotype has more than one count but fewer than ten. This chain joins TRBV19 and TRBJ1-2; D gene unclear. CDR3 length: 13 residues. Trimming removed 4 bases at V and 1 base at J, with 7 bases between. The V gene's germline CDR1 is LNHDA and CDR2 SQIVND (reference sequence). CDR3 in DNA: TGTGCCAGTAGTACGCGAGATAACTATGGCTACACCTTC. It yields the protein CASSTRDNYGYTF. The whole variable domain, filled in from reference TRBV19 and TRBJ1-2, reads DGGITQSPKYLFRKEGQNVTLSCEQNLNHDAMYWYRQDPGQGLRLIYYSQIVNDFQKGDIAEGYSVSREKKESFPLTVTSAQKNPTAFYLCASSTRDNYGYTFGSGTRLTVV.

This clonotype was counted at least ten times. The rearrangement links TRBV7-2 to TRBJ1-1; 9 nucleotides align to TRBD1. The CDR3 loop spans 16 amino acids. Germline CDR1 SGHTA, CDR2 FQGNSA. V gave up 5 bases and J gave up 3 bases; unmatched junction bases: 10. The CDR3 coding sequence is TGTGCCAGCAGCCGGGACAGGGTGATGAGGGACACTGAAGCTTTCTTT. Its protein product is CASSRDRVMRDTEAFF.

This clonotype was observed a few times. The J gene is TRBJ1-2, the V gene TRBV7-2, with 9 positions matching TRBD1. The V segment lost 4 bases and the J segment 8 bases; nucleotides outside the gene matches: 8. CDR3 size: 14 residues. CDR1 SGHTA and CDR2 FQGNSA come from the germline V gene. CDR3 bases: TGTGCCAGCAGCTCCGGAACAGGGGGCAGGGGCTACACCTTC. Its protein product is CASSSGTGGRGYTF. The full variable domain, rest sourced from reference TRBV7-2 and TRBJ1-2, is GAGVSQSPSNKVTEKGKDVELRCDPISGHTALYWYRQSLGQGLEFLIYFQGNSAPDKSGLPSDRFSAERTGGSVSTLTIQRTQQEDSAVYLCASSSGTGGRGYTFGSGTRLTVV.

This clonotype was seen only a few times. This chain links TRBV5-5 with TRBJ2-4; D is unresolved. The germline CDR1 and CDR2 sequences are SGHKS and YYEKEE (reference sequence). The CDR3 sequence is 14 residues long. Between the trimmed V and J ends, which lost 2 bases and 0 bases, there was a span of 6 bases. The CDR3 DNA is TGTGCCAGCAGCTTCGGAGTAGCCAAAAACATTCAGTACTTC. Translation gives CASSFGVAKNIQYF.

This clonotype was counted a few times. The chain uses TRBV19 and TRBJ1-1; D is uncertain. This CDR3 region has 15 residues. Deletions cut 6 bases from V and 5 bases from J, with 19 bases between. CDR1 and CDR2 from the germline V gene are LNHDA and SQIVND (reference sequence). The CDR3 bases are TGTGCCAGTAGCCTCCTCCTTTCCGGGGAAACTGAAGCTTTCTTT. Translated: CASSLLLSGETEAFF.

This clonotype has a count of ten or more. The chain carries TRBV7-2 and TRBJ2-7, with 7 bases lining up with TRBD2. The V gene's germline CDR1 is SGHTA and CDR2 FQGNSA. Trimming took 1 base from V and 2 from J; bases not matched to a gene: 5. The CDR3 is 15 residues long. The CDR3 DNA sequence: TGTGCCAGCAGCTTAGAAGGGAGGGCCACCTACGAGCAGTACTTC. Amino acid sequence: CASSLEGRATYEQYF.

The genes are TRBV5-1 and TRBJ1-2; D is perhaps TRBD1 (5 bases). This CDR3 comprises 14 residues. The germline CDR1 and CDR2 sequences are SGHRS and YFSETQ. The V end lost 2 bases, the J end lost 8 bases, and 16 bases lay between the germline ends. Here the CDR3 reads CASSLEGDLFGYTF. The CDR3 coding sequence is TGCGCCAGCAGCTTAGAAGGGGATCTCTTCGGCTACACCTTC.

This clonotype was observed at least ten times. The chain employs TRBV7-8 and TRBJ2-1; D might be TRBD1 or TRBD2, each matching 5 bases. This CDR3 has 14 amino acids. Germline CDR1 SGHVS, CDR2 FQNEAQ. Trimming took off 0 bases at V and 6 bases at J, with 9 bases between the two ends. The CDR3 here is CASSLAYGTNEQFF. The DNA for the CDR3 is TGTGCCAGCAGCTTAGCGTACGGGACCAATGAGCAGTTCTTC.

The rearrangement links TRBV28 to TRBJ2-2; D is unresolved. Per germline, CDR1 MDHEN and CDR2 SYDVKM. Trimming stripped 7 bases from V and 4 bases from J, with 19 bases between. CDR3 length: 16 residues. The CDR3 bases are TGTGCCAGCACCTCGAGTTGGGGTCTAGGCACCGGGGAGCTGTTTTTT. Encoded protein: CASTSSWGLGTGELFF.

The chain is built from TRBV6-6 and TRBJ2-7, with TRBD2 as a possible D gene (5 bases). CDR1 MNHNY and CDR2 SVGAGI come from the germline V gene (reference sequence). There are 14 residues in the CDR3. V lost 0 bases to trimming and J lost 6 bases, with 12 bases between them. CDR3 protein: CASSYSVLAPEQYF. The CDR3, as DNA: TGTGCCAGCAGTTACTCGGTGCTAGCTCCCGAGCAGTACTTC.

The sample holds a few counts of this clonotype. The CDR3: CASSLMTRNTGELFF. The DNA of the CDR3 is TGTGCCAGCAGCTTAATGACGAGGAACACCGGGGAGCTGTTTTTT. This sequence joins TRBV7-9 and TRBJ2-2; no reliable D call. Germline assignment: CDR1 SEHNR and CDR2 FQNEAQ (reference sequence). The CDR3 has 15 amino acids. V was trimmed by 2 bases and J by 1 base, leaving 8 bases between them.

This clonotype was detected a few times. The rearrangement links TRBV7-2 to TRBJ2-7; D call uncertain. The germline V gene has CDR1 SGHTA and CDR2 FQGNSA. The V end lost 8 bases, the J end lost 0 bases, and 14 bases lay between the germline ends. The CDR3 sequence is 14 residues long. CDR3 DNA sequence: TGTGCCAGCGCCCCCTTTCGGAACTCCTACGAGCAGTACTTC. Amino acids: CASAPFRNSYEQYF.

The table lists this clonotype with a few counts. The V call is TRBV5-5, the J call TRBJ2-5; TRBD1 agrees at 7 bases. The V gene end was trimmed by 4 bases and the J gene end by 5 bases; junction bases not matched to a gene: 5. The CDR3 has 13 residues. Germline loops: CDR1 SGHKS, CDR2 YYEKEE (reference sequence). CDR3 DNA: TGTGCCAGCAGCGTGAGACAGGGCGAGACCCAGTACTTC. This encodes CASSVRQGETQYF.

The chain is built from TRBV7-8 and TRBJ2-2; TRBD2 might be the D (6 bases). With 2 bases removed from V and 5 bases from J, the gap between germline ends came to 9 bases. Germline V CDR1 and CDR2: SGHVS, FQNEAQ. The CDR3 sequence is 14 residues long. The DNA of the CDR3 is TGTGCCAGCAGCTTATTCGCGGGAACCGGGGAGCTGTTTTTT. Translating gives CASSLFAGTGELFF.

V gene TRBV9 combines with J gene TRBJ2-5; D tentatively reads TRBD1 or TRBD2 (5 bases each). This CDR3 is built from 14 residues. V was pared by 0 bases and J by 7 bases, with 13 bases between. Germline V gene sequence: CDR1 SGDLS, CDR2 YYNGEE. As DNA, the CDR3 is TGTGCCAGCAGCGTAGGATCAGGGACCGGGACCCAGTACTTC. As protein: CASSVGSGTGTQYF.

This chain joins TRBV7-2 and TRBJ2-2; D gene uncertain. Per germline, CDR1 SGHTA and CDR2 FQGNSA. The V and J ends lost 5 bases and 0 bases respectively, with 10 bases between them. CDR3 length: 15 amino acids. CDR3: CASSPLGTNTGELFF. The CDR3 bases are TGTGCCAGCAGCCCCCTGGGCACGAACACCGGGGAGCTGTTTTTT.

This clonotype was counted a few times. This chain connects TRBV27 to TRBJ1-6; D unclear. Looked up from germline, CDR1 is MNHEY and CDR2 is SMNVEV (reference sequence). This CDR3 has 13 residues. The germline V and J ends were trimmed by 2 bases and 13 bases, with 12 bases remaining between them. The CDR3 here is CASSLGRLLPLHF. The CDR3 DNA reads TGTGCCAGCAGTTTAGGGCGCCTACTCCCCCTCCACTTT.

The chain has TRBV4-3 and TRBJ1-5, with D unclear. Trimming cost V 2 bases and J 6 bases, with 11 bases left between them. The CDR3 has 14 residues. The germline CDR1 and CDR2 sequences are LGHNA and YSLEER. The chain's CDR3 is CASSQSILGQPQHF. The CDR3 nucleotides are TGCGCCAGCAGCCAATCTATTTTGGGTCAGCCCCAGCATTTT.

The gene calls are TRBV28 and TRBJ2-6, with TRBD2 matching 13 bases. This CDR3 spans 14 amino acids. V shed 6 bases, J shed 13 bases, and the junction held 6 bases outside the gene matches. The germline CDR1 and CDR2 sequences are MDHEN and SYDVKM. CDR3 loop: CASRPGLAGVVLTF. The CDR3 nucleotides read TGTGCCAGCAGACCAGGACTAGCGGGAGTGGTCCTGACTTTC. The full variable domain, with the rest looked up from reference TRBV28 and TRBJ2-6, is DVKVTQSSRYLVKRTGEKVFLECVQDMDHENMFWYRQDPGLGLRLIYFSYDVKMKEKGDIPEGYSVSREKKERFSLILESASTNQTSMYLCASRPGLAGVVLTFGAGSRLTVL.

Only a few counts were recorded for this clonotype. The chain uses TRBV5-6 and TRBJ1-5, with 8 positions matching TRBD1. This CDR3 comprises 16 residues. Germline CDR1 SGHDT, CDR2 YYEEEE. V lost 1 base, J lost 0 bases, and 3 bases stayed unmatched. The CDR3 reads CASSLHRGYSNQPQHF. The DNA for the CDR3 is TGTGCCAGCAGCTTGCACAGGGGGTATAGCAATCAGCCCCAGCATTTT.

This clonotype occurred many times. The chain couples TRBV7-9 to TRBJ2-1; weak D call: TRBD2 (6 bases). The germline V gene has CDR1 SEHNR and CDR2 FQNEAQ (reference sequence). Trimming left V 5 bases short and J 8 bases short, with 16 bases between. The CDR3 has 14 amino acids. The CDR3 loop is CASSLRTWGDEQFF. CDR3 DNA sequence: TGTGCCAGCAGCCTCAGGACTTGGGGGGATGAGCAGTTCTTC.

The V call is TRBV6-4, the J call TRBJ2-5; D gene uncertain. This CDR3 region has 16 residues. Trimming took 1 base from V and 5 from J, leaving 17 bases between them. CDR1 and CDR2 from the germline V gene are MRHNA and SNTAGT. The CDR3 coding sequence is TGTGCCAGCAGTGACTTCCGGACCACCTTGTCGGAGACCCAGTACTTC. This sequence encodes CASSDFRTTLSETQYF.

This clonotype has a handful of counts. V is TRBV2 and J is TRBJ2-3, with TRBD1 matching 7 bases. The CDR3 totals 16 residues. Germline V gene data show CDR1 as SNHLY and CDR2 as FYNNEI. The V and J ends lost 6 bases and 7 bases, in that order; junction bases with no gene match: 16. CDR3 in DNA: TGTGCCAGCAGCCATGCCGGCCAGGGGGTGGCAAATACGCAGTATTTT. This sequence encodes CASSHAGQGVANTQYF.

The V gene is TRBV20-1, the J gene TRBJ2-3; no reliable D call. The V gene's germline CDR1 is DFQATT and CDR2 SNEGSKA (reference sequence). V lost 0 bases and J 0 bases, leaving 10 bases between the germline ends. The length of the CDR3 is 15 residues. The CDR3 DNA follows: TGCAGTGCTAGAGATCTGCCAGCGAGCACAGATACGCAGTATTTT. It encodes CSARDLPASTDTQYF.